This T cell receptor (beta chain) was sequenced in a study of blood T cell repertoires in COVID-19. Turning to the study itself: Whether acute or convalescent, the COVID-19 samples came from the United States, Italy and Spain. The analysed material was cDNA or gDNA that came from T cells, B-cell-depleted T cells, or PBMCs.

J gave up 5 bases and V 1 base, and 8 bases lay outside the gene matches. CDR1 LNHNV and CDR2 YYDKDF come from the germline V gene (reference sequence). The CDR3 spans 16 residues. Only in-frame clones appear in the TCRdb table, and some are missing; sequencing was by immunoSEQ multiplex PCR. The table includes under 300,000 clones, 85% detected once. The sequenced sample was peripheral blood. The sequence derives from a human donor in a cohort sampled during active COVID-19. The V call is TRBV15, the J call TRBJ2-5; 9 bases are shared with TRBD2. The CDR3: CATSRVGSGRRETQYF. CDR3 DNA: TGTGCCACCAGCAGAGTGGGTAGCGGGAGACGGGAGACCCAGTACTTC.